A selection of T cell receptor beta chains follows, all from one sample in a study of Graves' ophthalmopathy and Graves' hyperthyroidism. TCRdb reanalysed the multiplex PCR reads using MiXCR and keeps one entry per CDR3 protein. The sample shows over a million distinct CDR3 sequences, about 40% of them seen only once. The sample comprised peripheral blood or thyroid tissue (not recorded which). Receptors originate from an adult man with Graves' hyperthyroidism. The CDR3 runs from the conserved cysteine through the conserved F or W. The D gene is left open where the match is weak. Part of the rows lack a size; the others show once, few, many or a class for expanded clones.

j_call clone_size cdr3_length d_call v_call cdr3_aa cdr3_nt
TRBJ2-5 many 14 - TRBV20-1 CSASFGWLQETQYF TGCAGTGCTAGCTTCGGTTGGCTCCAAGAGACCCAGTACTTC
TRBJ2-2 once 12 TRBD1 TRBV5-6 CASSANRGQLFF TGTGCCAGCAGCGCAAACAGGGGTCAGCTGTTTTTT
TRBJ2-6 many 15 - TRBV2 CASSDRGRGANVLTF TGTGCCAGCAGTGACAGGGGAAGAGGGGCCAACGTCCTGACTTTC
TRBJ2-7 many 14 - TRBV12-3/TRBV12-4 CASSIPEGVYEQYF TGTGCCAGCAGTATCCCCGAGGGCGTCTACGAGCAGTACTTC
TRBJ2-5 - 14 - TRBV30 CAWKDVARTETQYF TGTGCCTGGAAGGACGTAGCGAGGACCGAGACCCAGTACTTC
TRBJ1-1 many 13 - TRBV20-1 CSAGVPGDTEAFF TGCAGTGCGGGGGTACCGGGCGACACTGAAGCTTTCTTT
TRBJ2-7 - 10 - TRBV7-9 CASSPGGQNF TGTGCCAGCAGCCCCGGTGGGCAGAACTTC
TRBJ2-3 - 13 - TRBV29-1 CSVEGQGIITQYF TGCAGCGTTGAAGGGCAGGGGATTATTACGCAGTATTTT
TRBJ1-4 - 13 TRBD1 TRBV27 CASRNRGNEKLFF TGTGCCAGCAGAAACAGGGGTAATGAAAAACTGTTTTTT
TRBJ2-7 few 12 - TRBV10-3 CAISVLEDEQYF TGTGCCATCAGTGTTTTGGAAGACGAGCAGTACTTC
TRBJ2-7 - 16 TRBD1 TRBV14 CASSQLRRQGEDEQYF TGTGCCAGCAGCCAACTCAGACGACAGGGCGAGGACGAGCAGTACTTC
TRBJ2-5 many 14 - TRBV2 CASSSGLDQETQYF TGTGCCAGCAGTTCGGGCCTAGACCAAGAGACCCAGTACTTC
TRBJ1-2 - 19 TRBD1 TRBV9 CASSVQHKPGQGVDYGYTF TGTGCCAGCAGCGTACAACACAAGCCGGGACAGGGGGTTGACTATGGCTACACCTTC
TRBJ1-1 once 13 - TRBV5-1 CASSRGSAAEAFF TGCGCCAGTTCCCGAGGGTCGGCAGCCGAAGCTTTCTTT
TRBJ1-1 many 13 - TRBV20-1 CSAPLTVNTEAFF TGCAGTGCGCCGCTTACAGTTAACACTGAAGCTTTCTTT
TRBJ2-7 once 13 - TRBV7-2 CASSFMRLNEQYF TGTGCCAGCAGTTTTATGAGGCTGAATGAGCAGTACTTC
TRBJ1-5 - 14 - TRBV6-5 CAGSYGGSNQPQHF TGTGCCGGCAGTTACGGGGGTAGCAATCAGCCCCAGCATTTT
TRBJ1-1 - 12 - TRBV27 CASSFRGSEAFF TGTGCCAGCAGTTTTAGGGGTTCTGAAGCTTTCTTT
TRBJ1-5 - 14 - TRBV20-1 CSARRNTSNQPQHF TGCAGTGCTAGACGAAACACTAGCAATCAGCCCCAGCATTTT
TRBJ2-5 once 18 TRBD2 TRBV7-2 CASSYRTSGRRVRETQYF TGTGCCAGCAGCTACAGGACTAGCGGGAGACGGGTGCGGGAGACCCAGTACTTC
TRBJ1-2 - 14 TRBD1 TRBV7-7 CASSIDRGSYGYTF TGTGCCAGCAGCATTGACAGGGGCAGCTATGGCTACACCTTC
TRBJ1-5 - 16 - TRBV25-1 CASSDQGGGGNQPQHF TGTGCCAGCAGTGACCAGGGAGGAGGCGGCAATCAGCCCCAGCATTTT
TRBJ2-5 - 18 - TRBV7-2 CASSFTPHPTPNQETQYF TGTGCCAGCAGTTTCACCCCCCACCCGACTCCGAACCAAGAGACCCAGTACTTC
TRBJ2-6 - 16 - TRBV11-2 CASSEGILVGANVLTF TGTGCCAGCAGCGAGGGGATTCTGGTCGGGGCCAACGTCCTGACTTTC
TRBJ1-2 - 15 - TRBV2 CASSASSGTNYGYTF TGTGCCAGCAGTGCTTCCTCCGGGACTAACTATGGCTACACCTTC
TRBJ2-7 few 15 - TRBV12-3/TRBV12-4 CASSLGRTFSYEQYF TGTGCCAGCAGTTTAGGGAGGACGTTCTCCTACGAGCAGTACTTC
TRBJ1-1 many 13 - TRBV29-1 CSVEKFMNTEAFF TGCAGCGTTGAGAAGTTCATGAACACTGAAGCTTTCTTT
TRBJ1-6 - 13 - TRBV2 CASISRGGSPLHF TGTGCCAGCATAAGTAGGGGTGGATCACCCCTCCACTTT
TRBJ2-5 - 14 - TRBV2 CASIRGGSQETRYF TGTGCCAGCATTAGGGGGGGATCCCAGGAGACCCGGTACTTC
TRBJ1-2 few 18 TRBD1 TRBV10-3 CASSRDRGRGSENYGYTF TGTGCCAGCAGTAGGGACAGGGGGCGTGGGAGTGAGAACTATGGCTACACCTTC
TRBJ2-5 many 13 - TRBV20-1 CSASIPLVKTQYF TGCAGTGCTAGTATCCCTCTCGTGAAGACCCAGTACTTC
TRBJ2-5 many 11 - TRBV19 CASGAGETQYF TGTGCCAGTGGAGCGGGTGAGACCCAGTACTTC
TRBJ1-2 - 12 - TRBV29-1 CSVYRAGNGYTF TGCAGCGTGTATCGTGCCGGTAATGGCTACACCTTC
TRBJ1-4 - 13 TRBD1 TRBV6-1 CASRGQGFGKLFF TGTGCCAGCAGGGGACAGGGTTTCGGAAAACTGTTTTTT
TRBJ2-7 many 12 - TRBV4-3 CASSQDGRKQYF TGCGCCAGCAGCCAAGATGGGCGTAAGCAGTACTTC
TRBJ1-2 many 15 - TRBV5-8 CASSLAWDRGYGYTF TGTGCCAGCAGCTTGGCTTGGGACCGTGGGTATGGCTACACCTTC
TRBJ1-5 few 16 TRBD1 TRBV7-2 CASSLRGQGRNQPQHF TGTGCCAGTAGCTTGAGGGGGCAGGGCCGCAATCAGCCCCAGCATTTT
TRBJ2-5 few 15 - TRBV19 CASSIDWNPGGTQYF TGTGCCAGTAGTATAGATTGGAACCCCGGGGGAACCCAGTACTTC
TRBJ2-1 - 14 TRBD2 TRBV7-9 CASPSPLADNEQFF TGTGCCAGCCCCTCACCACTAGCGGACAATGAGCAGTTCTTC
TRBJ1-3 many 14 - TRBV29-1 CSVRQESSGNTIYF TGCAGCGTTCGACAGGAGAGCTCTGGAAACACCATATATTTT
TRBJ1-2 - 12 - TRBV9 CASSAHERSYTF TGTGCCAGCAGCGCTCACGAACGGAGCTACACCTTC
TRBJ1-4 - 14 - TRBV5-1 CASTRTTGGEKLFF TGCGCCAGCACCCGGACGACTGGTGGTGAAAAACTGTTTTTT
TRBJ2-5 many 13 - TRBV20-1 CSAARPAPETQYF TGCAGTGCTGCCCGCCCTGCCCCGGAGACCCAGTACTTC
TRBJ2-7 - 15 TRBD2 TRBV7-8 CASSWSGTEAYEQYF TGTGCCAGCAGCTGGAGCGGGACGGAGGCCTACGAGCAGTACTTC
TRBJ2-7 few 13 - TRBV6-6 CASKTGEGYEQYF TGTGCCAGTAAAACAGGGGAGGGGTACGAGCAGTACTTC
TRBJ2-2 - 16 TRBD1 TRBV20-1 CSASRDRRRATGELFF TGCAGTGCTAGCCGGGACAGGCGCCGAGCAACCGGGGAGCTGTTTTTT
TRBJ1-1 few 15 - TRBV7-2 CASSQRLGGNTEAFF TGTGCCAGCAGCCAACGTTTGGGAGGGAACACTGAAGCTTTCTTT
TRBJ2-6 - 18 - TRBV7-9 CASSPRRRGLSGANVLTF TGTGCCAGCAGCCCGCGACGGAGGGGCCTCTCTGGGGCCAACGTCCTGACTTTC
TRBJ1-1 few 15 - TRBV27 CASSLSRVWNTEAFF TGTGCCAGCAGTTTAAGCAGGGTGTGGAACACTGAAGCTTTCTTT
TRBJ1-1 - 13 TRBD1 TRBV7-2 CASSSSQGALAFF TGTGCCAGCAGCTCGTCACAGGGGGCTTTGGCTTTCTTT
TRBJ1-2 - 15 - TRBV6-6 CASSRRTEANYGYTF TGTGCCAGCTCACGACGGACAGAAGCTAACTATGGCTACACCTTC
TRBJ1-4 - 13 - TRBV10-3 CAARGGSWEKLFF TGTGCCGCACGGGGGGGCAGTTGGGAAAAACTGTTTTTT
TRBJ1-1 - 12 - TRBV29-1 CSGGSRETEAFF TGCAGCGGCGGGTCCCGGGAGACTGAAGCTTTCTTT
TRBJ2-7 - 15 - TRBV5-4 CASSSTIAAPYEQYF TGTGCCAGCAGCTCGACGATAGCGGCACCCTACGAGCAGTACTTC